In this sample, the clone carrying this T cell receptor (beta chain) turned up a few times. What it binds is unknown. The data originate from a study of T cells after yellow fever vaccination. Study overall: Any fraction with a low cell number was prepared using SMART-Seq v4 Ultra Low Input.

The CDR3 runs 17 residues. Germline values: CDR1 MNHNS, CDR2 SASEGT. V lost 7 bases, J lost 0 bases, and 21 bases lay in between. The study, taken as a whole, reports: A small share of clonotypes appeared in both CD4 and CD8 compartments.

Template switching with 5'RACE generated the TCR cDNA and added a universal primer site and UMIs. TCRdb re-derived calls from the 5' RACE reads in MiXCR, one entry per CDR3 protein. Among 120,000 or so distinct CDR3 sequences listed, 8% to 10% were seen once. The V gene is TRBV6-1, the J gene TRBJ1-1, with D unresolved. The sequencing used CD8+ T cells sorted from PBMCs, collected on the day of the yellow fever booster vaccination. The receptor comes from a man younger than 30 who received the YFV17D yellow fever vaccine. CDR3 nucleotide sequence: TGTGCCAGCACAGATATGGTCGTTAGTTTGATGAACACTGAAGCTTTCTTT. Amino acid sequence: CASTDMVVSLMNTEAFF.